This T cell receptor beta chain came from a study of T cell responses to AZD1222 COVID-19 vaccine (dated by TCRdb to about 2021). In the study overall: Because spike-specific TCR depth and breadth did not differ between the two schedules, AZD1222 recipients who got a second dose at roughly 4 weeks were pooled with those who got a second dose at roughly 12 weeks. Trial participants were enrolled by age into 18-55, 56-69 and 70-plus year subgroups, with approximately 150, 28 and 58 TCR-sequenced participants respectively. TCR sequencing was performed for roughly 250 trial participants, of whom about 210 were given two doses of AZD1222 and 26 were given two doses of MenACWY control vaccine. Broader findings and caveats from the paper: Epitopes outside the regions mutated in the B.1.351 and B.1.1.7 variants were reportedly recognized by nearly half of the unique spike-specific TCRs. After two AZD1222 doses, spike-specific TCR breadth and depth were significantly higher than at day 0 and than in MenACWY recipients. The 56-69-year group was small, and its depth increase did not reach significance, likely because of low power. Vaccine-associated CD4 TCRs spanned the whole spike protein, with dominant responses in regions 160-218 and 743-854. No day 14 peak-response samples were available, so repertoires were characterized only after the peak T cell response. Most participants were white British and females outnumbered males, and the authors suggested that clonal diversity may have been underestimated. Conclusions about previously exposed vaccinees are limited because only six or seven AZD1222 recipients were SARS-CoV-2 seropositive at baseline.

The CDR3 regions of human TCRbeta chains were analyzed by immunosequencing. As for how the authors treated the data: Repertoire TCRs were matched against a reference library of SARS-CoV-2-specific TCRs generated with the MIRA antigen-specificity platform. Breadth was defined as the fraction of unique TCRs that were SARS-CoV-2-associated, and depth was defined as the fraction of total T cells that were SARS-CoV-2-associated. Using the MIRA data, every spike-specific TCR was mapped to the spike region that the TCR reacted to and assigned to either a CD4 or a CD8 class. Log10-transformed breadth and depth values were compared by one-way ANOVA with Sidak's multiple comparisons tests. TCRdb took over this immuneACCESS table, retaining in-frame rearrangements with V and J assigned. Such tables are incomplete; in checked studies, under half of the missing clones stem from an unresolved V gene, and the remainder is unexplained. That table gives V, J and clone size, and the DNA gave D and trimming. In all, the sample holds about 55,000 clones, and roughly 90% of those were seen once. Of the sample, around 2% falls within the top ten clones.

According to the germline V gene, CDR1 reads ENHRY and CDR2 reads SYGVKD. Taken from cysteine to phenylalanine, the CDR3 has 15 residues. The DNA shown is the 45-base CDR3, in frame from base 1. Germline trimming: 6 bases from V, 3 bases from J; junction bases outside gene matches: 5. Interpreted using the paper, the time point label stands for: baseline before first vaccination. Vaccinee samples came from UK trials COV001 and COV002, including a single-blind randomized controlled phase 2/3 trial of AZD1222 (ChAdOx1 nCoV-19) in healthy adults. Trial participant PBMC samples were collected at day 0 and day 28 after the second dose for TCRbeta chain sequencing. In the case of this clone: Its antigen is currently not known. Base qualities are not at hand, and no much larger clone is one base apart.

This sequence was found in an adult in good health. The sample in question was peripheral blood, obtained on day 0 of AZD1222 vaccination. This sequence uses TRBV10-3 and TRBJ1-4; a stretch of 9 junction bases matches TRBD1. The nucleotide sequence reads as follows: TGTGCCATCAGCACCGACAGGGGGGCTAATGAAAAACTGTTTTTT. This codes for CAISTDRGANEKLFF.